Below, 25 T cell receptor beta chains from the same sample are listed, as sequenced in a study of human T cells and chemical hapten exposure. The time point is: patch test 3, about 24 weeks after DPC sensitization. Treatment of the sample: therapeutic diphenylcyclopropenone sensitization with weekly scalp DPC. TCRdb re-derived calls from the RACE reads in MiXCR, one entry per CDR3 protein. The table has some 170,000 distinct CDR3 sequences, roughly a quarter seen once. Sequenced here: whole blood, sampled in connection with sensitization to the hapten diphenylcyclopropenone (DPC). All receptors come from a woman aged 18-35 years with alopecia areata. Some clones in this sample may be carry-over from other donors' samples.

The CDR3 region has the DNA TGTGCCAGCAGCGCCGGAGACACCTACGAGCAGTACTTC. This sequence encodes CASSAGDTYEQYF. The rearrangement joins TRBV6-2 or TRBV6-3 to TRBJ2-7; the D is unclear. Looked up from germline, CDR1 is MNHEY and CDR2 is SVGEGT. Trimming removed 6 bases from V and 2 bases from J, with 11 bases in between. The CDR3 runs to 13 residues.

The J gene is TRBJ1-1, the V gene TRBV25-1; 7 bases align to TRBD1. V lost 8 bases to trimming and J lost 0 bases; unmatched junction nucleotides: 3. This CDR3 has 13 residues. From germline, CDR1 is MGHDK and CDR2 SYGVNS. In DNA, the CDR3 is TGTGCCAGCTGGGACAGATTGAACACTGAAGCTTTCTTT. Translating it yields CASWDRLNTEAFF.

The chain couples TRBV5-5 to TRBJ1-1; TRBD1 might be the D (5 bases). The CDR3 totals 15 residues. V lost 0 bases to trimming and J lost 1 base, with 10 bases between them. Germline CDR1 and CDR2: SGHKS and YYEKEE (reference sequence). The CDR3 DNA reads TGTGCCAGCAGCTTGGGACGGACACCGAACACTGAAGCTTTCTTT. It encodes CASSLGRTPNTEAFF. Full variable domain (missing parts from reference TRBV5-5 and TRBJ1-1): DAGVTQSPTHLIKTRGQQVTLRCSPISGHKSVSWYQQVLGQGPQFIFQYYEKEERGRGNFPDRFSARQFPNYSSELNVNALLLGDSALYLCASSLGRTPNTEAFFGQGTRLTVV.

The chain uses TRBV28 and TRBJ2-1; TRBD2 aligns across 7 bases. V lost 5 bases to trimming and J lost 4 bases; unmatched junction nucleotides: 8. This CDR3 region has 15 residues. CDR1 is MDHEN and CDR2 is SYDVKM in the germline V gene. The CDR3 nucleotides read TGTGCCAGCAGTCCACCGGGGGGAACATACAATGAGCAGTTCTTC. Its translation is CASSPPGGTYNEQFF. The whole variable domain, remainder taken from reference TRBV28 and TRBJ2-1, is DVKVTQSSRYLVKRTGEKVFLECVQDMDHENMFWYRQDPGLGLRLIYFSYDVKMKEKGDIPEGYSVSREKKERFSLILESASTNQTSMYLCASSPPGGTYNEQFFGPGTRLTVL.

The rearrangement joins TRBV4-1 to TRBJ2-1; 9 bases match TRBD1. Germline V gene lookup returns CDR1 MGHRA and CDR2 YSYEKL. Trimming at V came to 5 bases and at J to 7 bases, leaving 12 bases not matched to a gene. CDR3 size: 16 residues. Here the CDR3 DNA reads TGCGCCAGCAGCTCCCCCGGGACAGGGAGAAAGAATGAGCAGTTCTTC. It is translated as CASSSPGTGRKNEQFF.

The genes are TRBV9 and TRBJ2-1, with 10 bases lining up with TRBD2. The ends lost 4 bases at V and 0 bases at J; junction bases unmatched: 4. Germline assignment: CDR1 SGDLS and CDR2 YYNGEE. CDR3 length: 16 amino acids. CDR3 amino acids: CASSPPSGSSYNEQFF. CDR3 coding DNA: TGTGCCAGCAGCCCCCCTAGCGGGAGCTCCTACAATGAGCAGTTCTTC.

This chain connects TRBV4-3 to TRBJ2-1; TRBD1 or TRBD2 may be the D gene (5 bases each). This CDR3 comprises 14 residues. The germline V gene encodes CDR1 LGHNA and CDR2 YSLEER. The ends were cut back, 1 base at V and 9 bases at J, with 13 bases in the middle. CDR3 sequence reads: CASSQAGPASEQFF. The CDR3 nucleotides read TGCGCCAGCAGCCAAGCGGGACCGGCAAGTGAGCAGTTCTTC.

This clonotype has a handful of counts. The chain links TRBV2 to TRBJ2-3; D unclear. The CDR3 sequence is 12 residues long. Germline V lookup: CDR1 SNHLY, CDR2 FYNNEI. The germline V and J ends were trimmed by 8 bases and 7 bases, with 13 bases remaining between them. DNA of the CDR3: TGTGCCAGCCCCTCAAGGCGGAATACGCAGTATTTT. As protein: CASPSRRNTQYF.

The V gene is TRBV7-9, the J gene TRBJ2-6; 10 bases fit TRBD1. The ends lost 3 bases at V and 4 bases at J; junction bases unmatched: 15. Per the germline V gene, CDR1 is SEHNR and CDR2 is FQNEAQ (reference sequence). The CDR3 covers 20 residues. The CDR3 bases are TGTGCCAGCAGCTTTCCGAAGACAGGGGGCGAGAGTGCCGGGGCCAACGTCCTGACTTTC. As protein: CASSFPKTGGESAGANVLTF. The full variable domain, completed using reference TRBV7-9 and TRBJ2-6, is DTGVSQNPRHKITKRGQNVTFRCDPISEHNRLYWYRQTLGQGPEFLTYFQNEAQLEKSRLLSDRFSAERPKGSFSTLEIQRTEQGDSAMYLCASSFPKTGGESAGANVLTFGAGSRLTVL.

V and J are TRBV7-9 and TRBJ2-7; D is ambiguous. CDR1 is SEHNR, CDR2 FQNEAQ, per germline (reference sequence). This CDR3 comprises 14 residues. Trimming cost V 1 base and J 1 base, with 8 bases left between them. The CDR3 is CASSLESDSYEQYF. The CDR3 DNA reads as TGTGCCAGCAGCTTAGAATCTGATTCCTACGAGCAGTACTTC.

This chain joins TRBV7-9 and TRBJ2-1, with unresolved D. The CDR3 spans 13 residues. The germline gives CDR1 SEHNR, CDR2 FQNEAQ (reference sequence). Between the trimmed V and J ends, which lost 2 bases and 12 bases, there was a span of 14 bases. This CDR3 reads CASSLIPGSWQFF. CDR3 nucleotide sequence: TGTGCCAGCAGCTTAATTCCTGGCTCGTGGCAGTTCTTC.

This rearrangement joins TRBV24-1 to TRBJ1-2; no clear D. Per germline, CDR1 KGHDR and CDR2 SFDVKD. V was clipped by 2 bases and J by 5 bases, with 8 bases between them. This CDR3 is 13 amino acids long. The CDR3 loop reads CATSDSGSYGYTF. The CDR3 DNA follows: TGTGCCACCAGTGATTCCGGGTCTTATGGCTACACCTTC.

Only a few counts were recorded for this clonotype. The genes are TRBV7-2 and TRBJ1-4; D remains ambiguous. This CDR3 region has 12 residues. V was trimmed by 5 bases and J by 7 bases, leaving 8 bases between them. The germline gives CDR1 SGHTA, CDR2 FQGNSA. The CDR3 sequence: CASSTEVEKLFF. CDR3 in DNA: TGTGCCAGCAGCACTGAAGTTGAAAAACTGTTTTTT.

This sequence joins TRBV2 and TRBJ1-2; D uncertain. CDR3 length equals 10 residues. The germline gives CDR1 SNHLY, CDR2 FYNNEI. Trimming took off 7 bases at V and 12 bases at J, with 12 bases between the two ends. The CDR3 reads CASNGRLNTF. DNA of the CDR3: TGTGCCAGCAATGGGAGGCTCAACACCTTC.

This clonotype has more than one count but fewer than ten. CDR3 sequence (DNA): TGTGCCAGCAGCTTAAGGGAGCAGGGGGTCTACGAGCAGTACTTC. It specifies CASSLREQGVYEQYF. The gene calls are TRBV7-8 and TRBJ2-7, with 7 bases identical to TRBD1. The CDR3 consists of 15 residues. Germline loops: CDR1 SGHVS, CDR2 FQNEAQ. Germline trimming cut 2 bases from V and 3 bases from J; bases unmatched to any gene: 7.

V gene TRBV4-1 combines with J gene TRBJ2-3; 8 bases are shared with TRBD2. CDR1 and CDR2 from the germline V gene are MGHRA and YSYEKL. V lost 0 bases to trimming and J lost 5 bases; unmatched junction nucleotides: 10. CDR3 length: 17 amino acids. The CDR3 is CASSQEGLAGFGDTQYF. In DNA form, the CDR3 reads TGCGCCAGCAGCCAAGAGGGTCTAGCGGGTTTTGGAGATACGCAGTATTTT.

The chain employs TRBV29-1 and TRBJ1-1; TRBD1 matches at 7 bases. Germline V gene lookup returns CDR1 SQVTM and CDR2 ANQGSEA. This CDR3 comprises 11 residues. CDR3 sequence (DNA): TGCACCCCAGGGGGGGACACTGAAGCTTTCTTT. Protein product: CTPGGDTEAFF.

The V gene is TRBV14, the J gene TRBJ2-3; D gene unclear. V lost 1 base and J lost 4, with 6 bases in between. This CDR3 has 13 amino acids. The germline V gene has CDR1 SGHDN and CDR2 FVKESK. CDR3 nucleotide sequence: TGTGCCAGCAGCCAAGCCCGGCCAGATACGCAGTATTTT. It specifies CASSQARPDTQYF.

The DNA of the CDR3 is TGTGCCAGCAGCTTAGATGGTGGCTTGACCTACGAGCAGTACTTC. This codes for CASSLDGGLTYEQYF. The chain uses TRBV7-2 and TRBJ2-7; D ambiguous. This CDR3 spans 15 amino acids. Germline values: CDR1 SGHTA, CDR2 FQGNSA. V lost 1 base and J lost 2, with 12 bases in between.

The chain couples TRBV9 to TRBJ2-1; no firm D call. The germline CDR1 and CDR2 sequences are SGDLS and YYNGEE. The CDR3 sequence is 15 residues long. With 0 bases removed from V and 8 bases from J, the gap between germline ends came to 15 bases. The CDR3 region is CASSVEARPRHEQFF. For the CDR3, the DNA is TGTGCCAGCAGCGTAGAGGCGAGACCGCGGCATGAGCAGTTCTTC.

This clonotype has more than one count but fewer than ten. CDR3 coding DNA: TGCAGTGCCGGGGGACTTCTGGGTGAGCAGTTCTTC. This codes for CSAGGLLGEQFF. The chain couples TRBV20-1 to TRBJ2-1, with D possibly matching TRBD2 (6 bases). The V end was cut by 6 bases, the J end by 9 bases, with 15 bases between. Germline loops: CDR1 DFQATT, CDR2 SNEGSKA (reference sequence). The CDR3 loop spans 12 amino acids.

There are many counts of this clonotype. This chain links TRBV10-2 with TRBJ2-2; D ambiguous. Trimming took off 7 bases at V and 3 bases at J, with 9 bases between the two ends. Germline values: CDR1 WSHSY, CDR2 SAAADI. There are 13 residues in the CDR3. This CDR3 is CASTPVYTGELFF. CDR3 nucleotide sequence: TGCGCCAGCACTCCCGTTTACACCGGGGAGCTGTTTTTT.

About this clonotype: This may be a read error: a much more frequent sequence differs by one nucleotide. The chain combines TRBV20-1 with TRBJ2-5; no reliable D call. Trimming pared 2 bases from V and 5 bases from J, leaving 3 bases between. Germline V gene data show CDR1 as DFQATT and CDR2 as SNEGSKA (reference sequence). The CDR3 sequence is 10 residues long. The CDR3 nucleotides are TGCAGTGCTAGACAGGAGACCCAGTACTTC. Translation gives CSARQETQYF.

The chain combines TRBV21-1 with TRBJ2-5; the table names TRBD1, a call not compared with the DNA. TRBV21-1 is a pseudogene. The CDR3 loop spans 15 amino acids. The CDR3 here is CASRGARTGLETQYF. CDR3 sequence (DNA): TGTGCCAGCAGGGGAGCGCGGACAGGCCTGGAGACCCAGTACTTC.

In this sample, this clonotype turned up a few times. V usage is TRBV9 and J usage is TRBJ1-1; 11 bases match TRBD1. The V gene end was trimmed by 2 bases and the J gene end by 4 bases; junction bases not matched to a gene: 4. Per germline, CDR1 SGDLS and CDR2 YYNGEE. This CDR3 is 15 amino acids long. The CDR3 here is CASSVGDRGSTEAFF. The CDR3 DNA sequence: TGTGCCAGCAGCGTTGGGGACAGGGGGAGCACTGAAGCTTTCTTT.